What follows are 9 T cell receptor beta chains derived from one specimen sequenced in a study of blood T cell repertoires in COVID-19. The table came from immunoSEQ multiplex PCR; TCRdb's copy has only in-frame clones and leaves some out. The table lists some 350,000 clones, roughly 90% of them singletons. The sequenced material came from peripheral blood. The receptor source for this set is a man aged 18 to 29 with active or convalescent COVID-19.

The chain joins TRBV30 to TRBJ1-1; possibly TRBD1 for D (5 bases). Per the germline V gene, CDR1 is GTSNPN and CDR2 is SVGIG (reference sequence). The CDR3 has 13 amino acids. Trimming took off 3 bases at V and 3 bases at J, with 11 bases between the two ends. As DNA, the CDR3 is TGTGCCTGGAGATTGGACACTGACACTGAAGCTTTCTTT. Protein: CAWRLDTDTEAFF. The variable domain in full, completed from reference TRBV30 and TRBJ1-1, reads SQTIHQWPATLVQPVGSPLSLECTVEGTSNPNLYWYRQAAGRGLQLLFYSVGIGQISSEVPQNLSASRPQDRQFILSSKKLLLSDSGFYLCAWRLDTDTEAFFGQGTRLTVV.

The chain has TRBV27 and TRBJ1-2; the D is unclear. The CDR3 has 13 amino acids. V was trimmed by 0 bases and J by 8 bases, leaving 10 bases between them. The germline V gene encodes CDR1 MNHEY and CDR2 SMNVEV (reference sequence). The CDR3 DNA is TGTGCCAGCAGTTTATCGATAACGGGGGGCTACACCTTC. It codes for CASSLSITGGYTF.

The rearrangement links TRBV3-1 (or the pseudogene TRBV3-2) to TRBJ1-1, with TRBD1 matching over 7 bases. V lost 2 bases and J lost 1; bases outside the gene matches: 10. The CDR3 totals 17 residues. Germline CDR1 reads LGHDT; CDR2 reads YNNKEL (reference sequence). CDR3 in amino acids: CASSQPHDRVRNTEAFF. The CDR3, as DNA: TGTGCCAGCAGCCAACCCCACGACAGGGTGAGGAACACTGAAGCTTTCTTT.

The V and J genes are TRBV4-2 and TRBJ2-7, with 10 bases fitting TRBD2. Germline loops: CDR1 LGHNA, CDR2 YNFKEQ. The CDR3 runs to 14 residues. The trim removed 6 bases at V and 4 bases at J, leaving 6 bases unmatched. The CDR3 here is CASSPGLALYEQYF. The DNA of the CDR3 is TGTGCCAGCAGTCCGGGACTAGCGTTATACGAGCAGTACTTC.

The CDR3 bases are TGCAGCGCCTTGCTGGGGGCGTACGAGCAGTACTTC. This codes for CSALLGAYEQYF. V gene TRBV29-1 combines with J gene TRBJ2-7, with D maybe TRBD1 (6 bases). V gave up 7 bases and J gave up 4 bases, with 14 bases separating them. Looked up from germline, CDR1 is SQVTM and CDR2 is ANQGSEA. This CDR3 has 12 residues.

This clone was seen a single time. This sequence joins TRBV11-2 and TRBJ2-2, with D maybe TRBD2 (5 bases). CDR1 SGHAT and CDR2 FQNNGV come from the germline V gene. V was clipped by 6 bases and J by 3 bases, with 11 bases between them. This CDR3 is 14 amino acids long. The CDR3 loop is CASRGGSYTGELFF. CDR3 sequence (DNA): TGTGCCAGCAGAGGTGGGAGTTACACCGGGGAGCTGTTTTTT.

This clone was seen only a few times. The chain carries TRBV7-2 and TRBJ2-1, with TRBD2 matching over 8 bases. The V segment lost 1 base and the J segment 0 bases; nucleotides outside the gene matches: 8. CDR3 size: 18 residues. Germline values: CDR1 SGHTA, CDR2 FQGNSA. This CDR3 is CASSLGWKTSDSYNEQFF. DNA of the CDR3: TGTGCCAGCAGCTTAGGGTGGAAGACTAGCGACTCCTACAATGAGCAGTTCTTC.

This clone was counted a single time. Other DNA sequences in the sample encode the same CDR3. V and J are TRBV7-3 and TRBJ1-6, with D perhaps TRBD1 (6 bases). CDR1 and CDR2 (germline): SGHTA, FQGTGA. This CDR3 comprises 14 residues. Trimming left V 3 bases short and J 3 bases short, with 6 bases between. CDR3 loop: CASSLDSYNSPLHF. CDR3 nucleotide sequence: TGTGCCAGCAGCTTGGACAGCTATAATTCACCCCTCCACTTT.

The chain is built from TRBV11-2 and TRBJ2-3; maybe TRBD2 (6 bases). Trimming stripped 5 bases from V and 3 bases from J, with 18 bases between. Germline CDR1 reads SGHAT; CDR2 reads FQNNGV. The CDR3 spans 16 residues. The CDR3 protein is CASSHNAGPNTDTQYF. The CDR3 DNA follows: TGTGCCAGCAGCCATAACGCGGGACCCAATACAGATACGCAGTATTTT.